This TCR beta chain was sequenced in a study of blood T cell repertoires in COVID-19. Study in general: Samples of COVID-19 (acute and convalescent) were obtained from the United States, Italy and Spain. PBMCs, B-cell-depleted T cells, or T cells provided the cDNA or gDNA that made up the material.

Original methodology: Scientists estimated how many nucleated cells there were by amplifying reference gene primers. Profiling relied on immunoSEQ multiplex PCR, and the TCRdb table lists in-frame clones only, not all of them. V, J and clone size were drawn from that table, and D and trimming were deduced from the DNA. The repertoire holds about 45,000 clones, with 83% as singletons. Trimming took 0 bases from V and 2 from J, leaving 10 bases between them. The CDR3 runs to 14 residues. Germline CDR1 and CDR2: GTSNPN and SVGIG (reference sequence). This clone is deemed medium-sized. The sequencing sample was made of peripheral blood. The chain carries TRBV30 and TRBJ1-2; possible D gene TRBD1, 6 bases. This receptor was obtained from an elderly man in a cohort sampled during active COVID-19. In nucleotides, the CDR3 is TGTGCCTGGAGTGTACACAGGGCAAACTATGGCTACACCTTC. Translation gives CAWSVHRANYGYTF. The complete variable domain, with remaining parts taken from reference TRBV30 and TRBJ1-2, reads SQTIHQWPATLVQPVGSPLSLECTVEGTSNPNLYWYRQAAGRGLQLLFYSVGIGQISSEVPQNLSASRPQDRQFILSSKKLLLSDSGFYLCAWSVHRANYGYTFGSGTRLTVV.